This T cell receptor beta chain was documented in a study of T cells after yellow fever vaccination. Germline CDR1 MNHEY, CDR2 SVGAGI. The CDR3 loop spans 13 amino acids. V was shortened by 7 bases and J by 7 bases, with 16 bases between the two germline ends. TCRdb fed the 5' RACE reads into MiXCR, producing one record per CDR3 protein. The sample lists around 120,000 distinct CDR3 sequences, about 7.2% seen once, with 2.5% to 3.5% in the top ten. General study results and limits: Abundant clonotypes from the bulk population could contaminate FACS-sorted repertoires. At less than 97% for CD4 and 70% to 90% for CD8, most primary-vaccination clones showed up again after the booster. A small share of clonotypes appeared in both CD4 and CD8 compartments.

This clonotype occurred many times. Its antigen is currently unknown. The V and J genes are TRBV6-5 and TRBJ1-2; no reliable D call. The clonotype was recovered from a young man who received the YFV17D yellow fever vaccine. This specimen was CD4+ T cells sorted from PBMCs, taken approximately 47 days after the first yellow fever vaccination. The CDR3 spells CASTDRSGSGYTF. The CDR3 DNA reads TGTGCCAGCACCGACCGGTCCGGTAGTGGCTACACCTTC.